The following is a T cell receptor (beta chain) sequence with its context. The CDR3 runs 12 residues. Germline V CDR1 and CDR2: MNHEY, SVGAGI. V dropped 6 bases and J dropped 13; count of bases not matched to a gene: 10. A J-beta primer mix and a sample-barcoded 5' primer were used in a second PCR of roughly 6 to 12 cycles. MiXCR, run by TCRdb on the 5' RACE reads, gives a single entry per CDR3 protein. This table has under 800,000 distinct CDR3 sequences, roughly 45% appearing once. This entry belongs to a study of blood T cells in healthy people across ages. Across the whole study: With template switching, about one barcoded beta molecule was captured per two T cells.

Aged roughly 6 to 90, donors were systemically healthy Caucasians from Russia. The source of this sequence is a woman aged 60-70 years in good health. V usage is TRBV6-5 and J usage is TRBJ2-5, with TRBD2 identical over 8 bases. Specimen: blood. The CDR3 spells CASRSAGTSWYF. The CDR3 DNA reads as TGTGCCAGCAGGTCGGCCGGGACTAGTTGGTACTTC.